The rows below give T cell receptor beta chains drawn from one sample of a study of blood T cell repertoires in COVID-19. The method was immunoSEQ multiplex PCR; TCRdb's version includes in-frame clones alone and lacks a portion of them. The repertoire consists of about 140,000 clones, with 65% to 80% occurring once and the leading ten covering less than 15%. Sequencing was performed on peripheral blood. Receptors were obtained from a man at least 80 years old with acute or convalescent COVID-19. Each CDR3 is given with its conserved first and last residue. D genes are given only for firm matches. Expanded clones are given a class, and other clones once, few, many or no size at all.

abundance	d_gene	v_gene	j_gene	CDR3aa	CDR3nt
.	TRBD2	TRBV5-4	TRBJ2-5	CASSLGVSGGWGETQYF	TGTGCCAGCAGCTTGGGTGTTAGCGGGGGCTGGGGAGAGACCCAGTACTTC
.	TRBD1	TRBV7-2	TRBJ2-7	CASSYDRGSGEQYF	TGTGCCAGCAGCTACGACAGGGGCAGCGGGGAGCAGTACTTC
.	.	TRBV7-9	TRBJ1-1	CASSLFGNTEAFF	TGTGCCAGCAGCTTATTCGGGAACACTGAAGCTTTCTTT
once	.	TRBV28	TRBJ2-7	CASWGGWGPSSYEQYF	TGTGCCAGCTGGGGGGGTTGGGGGCCTTCGTCCTACGAGCAGTACTTC
.	.	TRBV5-1	TRBJ2-3	CASSFRVPSTDTQYF	TGCGCCAGCAGCTTCCGAGTTCCTAGCACAGATACGCAGTATTTT
.	TRBD2	TRBV2	TRBJ2-3	CASSYTGTSGGPQSTDTQYF	TGTGCCAGCAGTTATACCGGGACTAGCGGGGGCCCACAGAGCACAGATACGCAGTATTTT
.	.	TRBV7-3	TRBJ2-1	CASSLSRTLGEQFF	TGTGCCAGCAGCTTAAGTCGTACGTTGGGCGAGCAGTTCTTC
once	.	TRBV7-2	TRBJ2-7	CASSLGRGSYEQYF	TGTGCCAGCAGCCTTGGCAGGGGATCCTACGAGCAGTACTTC
.	TRBD1	TRBV11-3	TRBJ1-3	CASSRTGGGGNTIYF	TGTGCCAGCAGCCGGACAGGGGGCGGAGGAAACACCATATATTTT
.	TRBD1	TRBV11-2	TRBJ1-1	CASSLGFRQGGMNTEAFF	TGTGCCAGCAGCTTAGGGTTCAGACAGGGGGGCATGAACACTGAAGCTTTCTTT